This T cell receptor (beta chain) was recovered during a study of identical twins (dated by TCRdb to 2016 to 2017). Turning to the overall study: To test whether fetal clonotypes persist, this study deep-sequenced TCR alpha and beta repertoires from monozygotic twins, from unrelated adults of various ages, and from cord blood. To rule out contamination, the twin experiments were replicated at different times with different library preparation protocols. The research as a whole found: Because the same donors could not be followed over many years, conclusions were based on cross-sectional statistical analysis. Compared with coincidental sharing between unrelated individuals, an excess of low generation-probability sequences was observed among out-of-frame TCR alpha sequences shared between twins. Zero-insertion analyses could be partly confounded by invariant T cells such as MAIT and iNKT, although diverse VJ usage argued against such confounding for most clonotypes. Abundant cord blood beta clonotypes carried fewer insertions; young adult naive repertoires showed a weaker similar trend, while memory repertoires showed none. In monozygotic twins, recombination models systematically underestimated out-of-frame TCR alpha sharing, but the models matched the sharing seen between unrelated individuals. Excess twin sharing in beta out-of-frame sequences was weaker because fewer shared sequences lowered the signal-to-noise ratio.

Receptor libraries were prepared by 5' RACE. The run used an Illumina HiSeq 2000. A universal primer binding site was introduced by template switching, and a unique molecular identifier was present in the final cDNA, enabling accurate counting of TCR cDNA molecules. First-strand cDNA for TCR alpha and beta chains was synthesized from specific primers in the conserved constant-segment region. Each cDNA library was double barcoded, with a SMART-Mk sample barcode plus Illumina barcodes, to control for contamination. TruSeq adapter sequences, together with Illumina sample barcodes, were added in two successive PCR steps. The TCR alpha and beta cDNA libraries were sequenced on the Illumina HiSeq platform using custom primers. Per the authors' processing: Unique molecular identifiers were extracted from raw reads with MiGEC, and CDR3 positions were determined with MiXCR. For each individual, recombination models were inferred using an EM algorithm with the repgenHMM and IGoR tools. The tcR package in R was used for shared clonotype analysis, with sharing normalized by the product of cloneset sizes. To study raw recombination without the effects of thymic and clonal selection, out-of-frame nonproductive sequences were analyzed. Through fastp at Q25 and MiXCR, TCRdb rebuilt clones from the public reads, retaining in-frame beta chains. Merged by CDR3 protein, the rows form single entries marked with the most common genes and DNA. For this entry, the V and J calls and clone size follow TCRdb and not the study's own pipeline. Present in this sample are 1.5 million to 2 million distinct CDR3 sequences, more than 30% of which were seen just once. The top ten hold 0.25% to 0.3% of the sample.

This clonotype has only one observation. Its antigen is not yet known. No clone much larger than this one lies a single base away; base qualities are absent. Only healthy Caucasian donors were included. Compared with germline, V lacks 6 bases and J lacks 4 bases; bases without a gene match: 6. The germline V gene (reference sequence) supplies CDR1 DFQATT and CDR2 SNEGSKA. The CDR3 starts with the cysteine, ends with the phenylalanine, and has 13 residues. Solely the CDR3 DNA is kept, with 39 bases framed from the first base. The sequenced material came from cord blood. The rearranged chain carries TRBV20-1 and TRBJ1-2, and TRBD1 aligns with 9 junction nucleotides. The receptor comes from a newborn girl in good health. The nucleotide sequence reads as follows: TGCAGTGCGAAGGGGACAGGGCCCTATGGCTACACCTTC. Its product reads: CSAKGTGPYGYTF.